Listed below are T cell receptor beta chains from one sample, sequenced in a study of CXCR3-negative and CXCR3-positive naive CD8 T cells. Each CDR3 protein gets one entry in TCRdb, which reprocessed the 5' RACE reads and gives no DNA. Its table records about 39,000 distinct CDR3 sequences. Sample: memory CD8+ T cells from blood. These TCRs come from a human donor in good health. Some clones in this sample may be carry-over from other donors' samples. The CDR3 runs from the conserved cysteine through the conserved F or W. Size is stated for part of the rows, as once, few or many counts, or as a class when the clone is expanded.

clone size	V gene	J gene	CDR3 length	CDR3 protein
-	TRBV20-1	TRBJ2-7	17	CSARVIRRGKSSYEQYF
-	TRBV20-1	TRBJ2-2	15	CSASQGWRNTGELFF
-	TRBV14	TRBJ1-2	14	CASSQVVADYGYTF
-	TRBV12-3/TRBV12-4	TRBJ2-5	15	CASSPRGLQQETQYF
-	TRBV23-1	TRBJ2-7	17	CASSIRRGRALTYEQYF
-	TRBV6-4	TRBJ2-1	12	CASSDRESEQFF
-	TRBV7-3	TRBJ2-1	14	CASSPSSSYNEQFF
-	TRBV2	TRBJ2-1	16	CASEPRAVAPYNEQFF
medium-sized	TRBV5-1	TRBJ2-1	16	CASSRTSGGTYNEQFF
-	TRBV29-1	TRBJ2-1	22	CSVEALPRDIFLGLAGGNEQFF
-	TRBV10-1	TRBJ1-6	16	CASSESTDGLNSPLHF
-	TRBV12-3/TRBV12-4	TRBJ2-7	16	CASSLALDRGPYEQYF
-	TRBV29-1	TRBJ2-2	18	CSVEVSKEGVQNTGELFF
-	TRBV6-2/TRBV6-3	TRBJ2-1	17	CASLQSGLARRHNEQFF
-	TRBV11-2	TRBJ1-1	15	CASSWAGTENTEAFF
-	TRBV6-5	TRBJ2-5	15	CASSPRLAEQETQYF
-	TRBV7-7	TRBJ2-1	12	CASSLPYGEQFF
-	TRBV28	TRBJ1-1	13	CASRAGWITEAFF
-	TRBV20-1	TRBJ1-1	16	CSARDSLTTGATEAFF
-	TRBV7-2	TRBJ2-3	14	CASSSLTGKDTQYF
-	TRBV6-2/TRBV6-3	TRBJ2-5	13	CASSPPGTETQYF
-	TRBV7-9	TRBJ1-1	14	CASSRDKMNTEAFF
-	TRBV20-1	TRBJ2-7	15	CSARDAQGASYEQYF
-	TRBV27	TRBJ2-2	12	CASSFATGELFF
-	TRBV4-2	TRBJ2-1	18	CASSQDPPPGASYNEQFF
-	TRBV20-1	TRBJ1-2	12	CSARDRVGGYTF
-	TRBV7-3	TRBJ2-3	15	CASSFRDRGADTQYF
-	TRBV3-1	TRBJ1-5	13	CASSQELNQPQHF
-	TRBV27	TRBJ2-1	15	CASSVSGSSYNEQFF
-	TRBV6-2/TRBV6-3	TRBJ2-2	15	CASSTGTTNTGELFF
-	TRBV28	TRBJ2-7	14	CASRIQGAGSEQYF